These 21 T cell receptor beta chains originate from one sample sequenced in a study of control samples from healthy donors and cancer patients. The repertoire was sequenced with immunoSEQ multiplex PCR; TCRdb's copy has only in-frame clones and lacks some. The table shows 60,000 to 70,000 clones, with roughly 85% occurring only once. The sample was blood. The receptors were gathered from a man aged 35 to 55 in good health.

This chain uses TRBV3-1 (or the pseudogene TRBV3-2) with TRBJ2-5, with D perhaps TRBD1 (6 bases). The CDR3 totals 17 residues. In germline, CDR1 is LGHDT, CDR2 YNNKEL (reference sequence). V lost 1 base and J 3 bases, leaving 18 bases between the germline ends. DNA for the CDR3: TGTGCCAGCAGCCAAGGTTCCCTTTACCACAGGGAAGAGACCCAGTACTTC. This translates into CASSQGSLYHREETQYF.

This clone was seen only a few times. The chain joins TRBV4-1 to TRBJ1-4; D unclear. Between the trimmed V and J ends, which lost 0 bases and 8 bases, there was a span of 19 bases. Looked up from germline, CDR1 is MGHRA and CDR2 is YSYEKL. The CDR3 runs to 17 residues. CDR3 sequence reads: CASSQDPGSQGTEKLFF. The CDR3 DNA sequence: TGCGCCAGCAGCCAAGATCCGGGGTCCCAAGGTACGGAAAAACTGTTTTTT.

The DNA of the CDR3 is TGTGCAAGTCGCTTAAAGGGCCTTGGGGACAGGGTAATTCGAGAGACCCAGTACTTC. Its translation: CASRLKGLGDRVIRETQYF. The chain uses TRBV12-2 and TRBJ2-5; TRBD1 was called by the table and not checked on the DNA. TRBV12-2 is recorded as a pseudogene. CDR3 size: 19 residues.

CDR3 bases: TGCGCCAGCAGCCAAGATCACCACTACGGGGGGAACACCGGGGAGCTGTTTTTT. Translation: CASSQDHHYGGNTGELFF. V gene TRBV4-3 combines with J gene TRBJ2-2; D might be TRBD2 (6 bases). CDR1 and CDR2 from the germline V gene are LGHNA and YSLEER. The CDR3 totals 18 residues. V was cut by 0 bases and J by 1 base, with 15 bases left in between.

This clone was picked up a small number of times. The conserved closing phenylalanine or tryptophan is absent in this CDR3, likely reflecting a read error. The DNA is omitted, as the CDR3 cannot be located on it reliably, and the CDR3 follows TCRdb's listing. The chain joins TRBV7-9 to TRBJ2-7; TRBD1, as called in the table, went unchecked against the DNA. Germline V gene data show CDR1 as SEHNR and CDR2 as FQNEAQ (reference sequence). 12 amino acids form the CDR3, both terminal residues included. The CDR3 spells CASSLSGTGGSL.

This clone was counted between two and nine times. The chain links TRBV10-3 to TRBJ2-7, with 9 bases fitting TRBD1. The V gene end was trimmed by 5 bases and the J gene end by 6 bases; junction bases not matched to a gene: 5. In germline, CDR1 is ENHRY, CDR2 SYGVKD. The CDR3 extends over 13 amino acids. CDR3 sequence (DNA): TGTGCCATCAGTCCCGGGACAGGGATCGAGCAGTACTTC. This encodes CAISPGTGIEQYF.

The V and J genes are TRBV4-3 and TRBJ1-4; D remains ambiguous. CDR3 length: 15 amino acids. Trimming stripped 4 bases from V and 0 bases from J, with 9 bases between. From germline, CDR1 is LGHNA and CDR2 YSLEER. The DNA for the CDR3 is TGCGCCAGCAGCCTAACTTCGACAACTAATGAAAAACTGTTTTTT. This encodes CASSLTSTTNEKLFF.

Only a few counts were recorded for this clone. The CDR3 spells CASTPEGYEQYF. The DNA for the CDR3 is TGCGCCAGCACCCCTGAGGGATACGAGCAGTACTTC. The chain joins TRBV23-1 to TRBJ2-7, with TRBD2 as a possible D gene (5 bases). TRBV23-1 is given ORF status, its function remaining uncertain. The V end lost 7 bases, the J end lost 4 bases, and 11 bases lay between the germline ends. The CDR3 covers 12 residues.

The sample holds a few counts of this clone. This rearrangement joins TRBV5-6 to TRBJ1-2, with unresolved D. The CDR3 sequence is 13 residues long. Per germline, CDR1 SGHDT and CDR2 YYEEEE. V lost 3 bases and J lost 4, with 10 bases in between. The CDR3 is CASSWSWSYGYTF. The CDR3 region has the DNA TGTGCCAGCAGCTGGAGTTGGAGCTATGGCTACACCTTC.

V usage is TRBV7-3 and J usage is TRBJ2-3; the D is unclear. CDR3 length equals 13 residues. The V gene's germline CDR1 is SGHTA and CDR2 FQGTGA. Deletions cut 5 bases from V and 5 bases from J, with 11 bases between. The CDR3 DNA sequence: TGTGCCAGCAGCCCCCTGGGAAGAGATACGCAGTATTTT. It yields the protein CASSPLGRDTQYF.

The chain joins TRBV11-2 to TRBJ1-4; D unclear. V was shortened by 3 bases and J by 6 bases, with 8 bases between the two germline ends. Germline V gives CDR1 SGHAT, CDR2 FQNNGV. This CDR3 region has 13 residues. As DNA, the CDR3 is TGTGCCAGCAGCTTTACTGGTGATGAAAAACTGTTTTTT. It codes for CASSFTGDEKLFF.

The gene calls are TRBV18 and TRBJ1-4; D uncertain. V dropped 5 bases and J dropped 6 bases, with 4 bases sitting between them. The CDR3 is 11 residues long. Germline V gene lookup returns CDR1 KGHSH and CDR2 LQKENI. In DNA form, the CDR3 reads TGTGCCAGCTCAGGCGATGAAAAACTGTTTTTT. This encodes CASSGDEKLFF. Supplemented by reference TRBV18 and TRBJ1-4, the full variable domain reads NAGVMQNPRHLVRRRGQEARLRCSPMKGHSHVYWYRQLPEEGLKFMVYLQKENIIDESGMPKERFSAEFPKEGPSILRIQQVVRGDSAAYFCASSGDEKLFFGSGTQLSVL.

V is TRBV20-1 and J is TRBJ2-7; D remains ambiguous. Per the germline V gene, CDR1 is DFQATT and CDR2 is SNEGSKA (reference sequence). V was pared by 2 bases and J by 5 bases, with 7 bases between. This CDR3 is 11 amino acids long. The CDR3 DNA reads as TGCAGTGCTAGACGGGCGGACGAGCAGTACTTC. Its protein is CSARRADEQYF.

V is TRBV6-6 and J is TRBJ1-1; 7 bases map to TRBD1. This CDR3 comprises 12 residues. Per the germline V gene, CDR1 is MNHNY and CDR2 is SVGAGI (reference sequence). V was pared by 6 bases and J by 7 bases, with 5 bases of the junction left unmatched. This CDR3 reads CASRDGQVEAFF. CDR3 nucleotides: TGTGCCAGCAGAGACGGACAGGTTGAAGCTTTCTTT.

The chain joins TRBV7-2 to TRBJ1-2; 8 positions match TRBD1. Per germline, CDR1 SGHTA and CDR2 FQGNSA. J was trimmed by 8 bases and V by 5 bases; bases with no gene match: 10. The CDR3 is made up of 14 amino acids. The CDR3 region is CASSPRQGITGYTF. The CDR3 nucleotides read TGTGCCAGCAGCCCCCGACAGGGGATAACGGGCTACACCTTC.

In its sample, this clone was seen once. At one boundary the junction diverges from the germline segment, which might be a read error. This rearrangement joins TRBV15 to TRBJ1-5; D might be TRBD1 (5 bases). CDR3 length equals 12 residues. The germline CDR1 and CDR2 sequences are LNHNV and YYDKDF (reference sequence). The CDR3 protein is CATSDSKQPQHF. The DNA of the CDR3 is TGTGCCACCAGTGACAGCAAACAGCCCCAGCATTTT.

As DNA, the CDR3 is TGTGCCAGCAGCTTTCTAGGGGGTCAACGGGGCAATGAGCAGTTCTTC. It codes for CASSFLGGQRGNEQFF. The rearrangement uses TRBV7-2 and TRBJ2-1; D perhaps matches TRBD1 (6 bases). Germline lookup yields CDR1 SGHTA and CDR2 FQGNSA. The CDR3 covers 16 residues. With 3 bases removed from V and 6 bases from J, the gap between germline ends came to 18 bases.

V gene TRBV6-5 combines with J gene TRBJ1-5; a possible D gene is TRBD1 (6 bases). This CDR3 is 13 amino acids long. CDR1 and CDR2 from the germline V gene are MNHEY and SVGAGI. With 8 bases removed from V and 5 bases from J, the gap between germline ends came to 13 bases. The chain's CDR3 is CASADRWDQPQHF. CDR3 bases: TGTGCCAGCGCTGACAGGTGGGATCAGCCCCAGCATTTT.

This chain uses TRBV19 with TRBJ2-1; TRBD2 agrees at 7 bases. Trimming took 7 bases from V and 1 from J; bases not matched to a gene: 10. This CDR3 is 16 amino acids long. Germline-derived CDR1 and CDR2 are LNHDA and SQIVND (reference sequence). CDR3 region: CASKAGSGGSYNEQFF. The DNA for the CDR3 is TGTGCCAGTAAAGCGGGTTCGGGGGGTTCCTACAATGAGCAGTTCTTC.

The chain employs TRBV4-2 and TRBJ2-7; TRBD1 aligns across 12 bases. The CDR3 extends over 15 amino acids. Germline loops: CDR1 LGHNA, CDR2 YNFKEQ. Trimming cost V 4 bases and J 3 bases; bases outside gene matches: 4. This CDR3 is CASSLGTGGNYEQYF. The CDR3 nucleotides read TGTGCCAGCAGCCTAGGGACAGGGGGCAACTACGAGCAGTACTTC.

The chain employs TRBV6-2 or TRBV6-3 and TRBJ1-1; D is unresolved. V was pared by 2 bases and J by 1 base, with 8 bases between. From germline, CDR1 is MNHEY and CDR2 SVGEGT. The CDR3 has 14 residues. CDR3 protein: CASSYTEENTEAFF. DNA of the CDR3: TGTGCCAGCAGTTACACCGAGGAGAACACTGAAGCTTTCTTT.